Below, 29 T cell receptor beta chains from the same sample are listed, as sequenced in a study of blood T cell repertoires in COVID-19. The assay was immunoSEQ multiplex PCR, and TCRdb's table has in-frame clones only and misses some. The sample yields 200,000 or so clones, 88% seen once. Input material: PBMCs or T cells enriched from blood (not recorded which). The receptors come from a woman aged 25 to 39 who had recovered from COVID-19.

The genes are TRBV12-3 or TRBV12-4 and TRBJ2-7; 7 bases are a match to TRBD1. J gave up 6 bases and V 4 bases, and 6 bases lay outside the gene matches. This CDR3 has 13 residues. CDR3 coding DNA: TGTGCCAGCAGTTCATACAGGGGAAGCGAGCAGTACTTC. Amino acid sequence: CASSSYRGSEQYF.

The chain is built from TRBV11-1 and TRBJ1-1, with D perhaps TRBD1 (6 bases). The CDR3 totals 15 residues. The V end lost 4 bases, the J end lost 0 bases, and 12 bases lay between the germline ends. Per the germline V gene, CDR1 is SGHAT and CDR2 is FQDESV (reference sequence). The CDR3 DNA follows: TGTGCCAGCAGCTCCGCAGGGGTCCTGAACACTGAAGCTTTCTTT. Protein: CASSSAGVLNTEAFF.

This clone appeared a single time. J is TRBJ1-4 and V is TRBV9; 9 nucleotides agree with TRBD1. V lost 5 bases to trimming and J lost 4 bases; unmatched junction nucleotides: 3. The CDR3 sequence is 14 residues long. Germline CDR1 and CDR2: SGDLS and YYNGEE. The CDR3: CASSPGQGNEKLFF. The CDR3 coding sequence is TGTGCCAGCAGTCCGGGACAGGGTAATGAAAAACTGTTTTTT.

This clone has just a few counts. The J gene is TRBJ1-1, the V gene TRBV6-6; D perhaps matches TRBD1 (5 bases). V was clipped by 8 bases and J by 7 bases, with 20 bases between them. The CDR3 sequence is 14 residues long. Germline assignment: CDR1 MNHNY and CDR2 SVGAGI (reference sequence). CDR3 amino acids: CASALPRGGFEAFF. CDR3 coding DNA: TGTGCCAGCGCTCTCCCGAGGGGAGGTTTTGAAGCTTTCTTT.

The genes are TRBV2 and TRBJ2-1; TRBD2 matches 14 bases. Germline CDR1 SNHLY, CDR2 FYNNEI. This CDR3 comprises 15 residues. Trimming took 6 bases from V and 7 from J; bases not matched to a gene: 5. CDR3 nucleotide sequence: TGTGCCAGCAGGAAGACTAGCGGGGGGGCAAATGAGCAGTTCTTC. It is translated as CASRKTSGGANEQFF.

The chain carries TRBV6-2 or TRBV6-3 and TRBJ2-5, with 10 bases fitting TRBD2. Germline values: CDR1 MNHEY, CDR2 SVGEGT. This CDR3 contains 18 residues. V shed 6 bases and J 1 base; nucleotides not matched to a gene: 14. The CDR3 loop is CASSARVAGGSAQETQYF. The CDR3 nucleotides read TGTGCCAGCAGCGCCCGGGTAGCGGGGGGCTCCGCCCAAGAGACCCAGTACTTC.

The V and J genes are TRBV19 and TRBJ1-5, with 7 nucleotides matching TRBD1. CDR3 length: 15 amino acids. Trimming took 3 bases from V and 4 from J; bases not matched to a gene: 6. The germline gives CDR1 LNHDA, CDR2 SQIVND (reference sequence). CDR3 protein: CASSIKGAINQPQHF. As DNA, the CDR3 is TGTGCCAGTAGTATTAAGGGGGCTATTAATCAGCCCCAGCATTTT.

The V and J genes are TRBV7-3 and TRBJ2-2; TRBD2 is a possible D gene (6 bases). The CDR3 has 14 amino acids. V gave up 8 bases and J gave up 5 bases, with 15 bases separating them. CDR1 and CDR2 from the germline V gene are SGHTA and FQGTGA. CDR3 sequence: CASRQGGMTGELFF. Written as DNA, the CDR3 is TGTGCCAGCCGGCAGGGCGGGATGACCGGGGAGCTGTTTTTT. Full variable domain (outside the CDR3, taken from reference TRBV7-3 and TRBJ2-2): GAGVSQTPSNKVTEKGKYVELRCDPISGHTALYWYRQSLGQGPEFLIYFQGTGAADDSGLPNDRFFAVRPEGSVSTLKIQRTERGDSAVYLCASRQGGMTGELFFGEGSRLTVL.

The rearrangement uses TRBV29-1 and TRBJ2-7; D might be TRBD1 (5 bases). The length of the CDR3 is 11 residues. The germline CDR1 and CDR2 sequences are SQVTM and ANQGSEA. V was trimmed by 1 base and J by 11 bases, leaving 12 bases between them. The CDR3 region has the DNA TGCAGCGTTGAAGTCTCAGGGTCGAAGTACTTC. The encoded protein is CSVEVSGSKYF.

The J gene is TRBJ2-3, the V gene TRBV4-1, with a tentative D call TRBD2 (6 bases). This CDR3 has 14 amino acids. With 1 base removed from V and 6 bases from J, the gap between germline ends came to 11 bases. The V gene's germline CDR1 is MGHRA and CDR2 YSYEKL. DNA of the CDR3: TGCGCCAGCAGCCAAGTCGGGGGTTCGGATACGCAGTATTTT. This gives the protein CASSQVGGSDTQYF.

The chain combines TRBV7-2 with TRBJ1-4; no clear D. CDR1 and CDR2 from the germline V gene are SGHTA and FQGNSA. The CDR3 consists of 14 residues. V was trimmed by 1 base and J by 8 bases, leaving 11 bases between them. The CDR3 DNA follows: TGTGCCAGCAGCTTAGGAGGAGAACTCGAAAAACTGTTTTTT. Residues: CASSLGGELEKLFF.

The J gene is TRBJ2-1, the V gene TRBV15, with TRBD2 identical over 10 bases. CDR1 and CDR2 (germline): LNHNV, YYDKDF (reference sequence). This CDR3 is 16 amino acids long. V lost 1 base, J lost 9 bases, and 9 bases stayed unmatched. The CDR3 nucleotides read TGTGCCACCAGCAGAGTAGCAGCGGGGGGGCCGGGTGAGCAGTTCTTC. Translating gives CATSRVAAGGPGEQFF.

The gene calls are TRBV2 and TRBJ1-5; D call uncertain. This CDR3 is built from 15 residues. V was trimmed by 6 bases and J by 0 bases, leaving 12 bases between them. The germline V gene has CDR1 SNHLY and CDR2 FYNNEI. CDR3 in amino acids: CASRKNRDSNQPQHF. The CDR3 region has the DNA TGTGCCAGCAGAAAGAACCGGGATAGCAATCAGCCCCAGCATTTT.

The chain combines TRBV19 with TRBJ1-5; 8 bases agree with TRBD1. This CDR3 is built from 13 residues. Germline CDR1 and CDR2: LNHDA and SQIVND (reference sequence). V lost 8 bases, J lost 5 bases, and 5 bases stayed unmatched. The CDR3 loop is CASEGQDYQPQHF. The CDR3 coding sequence is TGTGCCAGTGAGGGACAGGATTATCAGCCCCAGCATTTT.

A single count supports this clone. This chain links TRBV7-6 with TRBJ2-2; D might be TRBD1 (6 bases). The germline V and J ends were trimmed by 5 bases and 7 bases, with 11 bases remaining between them. The CDR3 is made up of 13 amino acids. Per the germline V gene, CDR1 is SGHVS and CDR2 is FNYEAQ. CDR3 residues: CASSPGRGGELFF. The CDR3 DNA reads TGTGCCAGCAGCCCCGGCAGGGGCGGGGAGCTGTTTTTT.

The CDR3 is CASSRSGGAYTGELFF. The CDR3 DNA is TGTGCCAGCAGCCGAAGCGGGGGGGCCTACACCGGGGAGCTGTTTTTT. The V gene is TRBV7-9, the J gene TRBJ2-2; 10 nucleotides align to TRBD2. Trimming removed 5 bases from V and 3 bases from J; junction bases left unmatched: 6. This CDR3 has 16 residues. Looked up from germline, CDR1 is SEHNR and CDR2 is FQNEAQ (reference sequence).

This rearrangement joins TRBV6-1 to TRBJ1-2, with 7 bases identical to TRBD1. The CDR3 is 15 amino acids. Looked up from germline, CDR1 is MNHNS and CDR2 is SASEGT. The V segment lost 2 bases and the J segment 4 bases; nucleotides outside the gene matches: 7. Written as DNA, the CDR3 is TGTGCCAGCAGTGAATATCCGACAGGGTCCTATGGCTACACCTTC. Its protein product is CASSEYPTGSYGYTF.

The V and J genes are TRBV7-2 and TRBJ1-2; no definite D call. The germline CDR1 and CDR2 sequences are SGHTA and FQGNSA. With 0 bases removed from V and 5 bases from J, the gap between germline ends came to 7 bases. CDR3 length equals 13 residues. In DNA, the CDR3 is TGTGCCAGCAGCTTAGCGGGGAGTTATGGCTACACCTTC. This sequence encodes CASSLAGSYGYTF.

The chain couples TRBV9 to TRBJ2-5; no clear D. V lost 0 bases, J lost 5 bases, and 14 bases lay in between. Germline V gene data show CDR1 as SGDLS and CDR2 as YYNGEE. CDR3 length: 15 residues. The CDR3 sequence is CASSVEERASETQYF. The DNA of the CDR3 is TGTGCCAGCAGCGTAGAGGAGAGAGCTTCGGAGACCCAGTACTTC.

The CDR3 DNA reads as TGTGCCAGCAGCTACGCGGTGAGGGGGCCAAGAACACCCCTCCACTTT. Translated, it gives CASSYAVRGPRTPLHF. The gene calls are TRBV3-1 (or the pseudogene TRBV3-2) and TRBJ1-6; 7 nucleotides line up with TRBD1. The CDR3 contains 16 residues. V lost 5 bases, J lost 11 bases, and 15 bases stayed unmatched. Germline-derived CDR1 and CDR2 are LGHDT and YNNKEL (reference sequence).

V and J are TRBV4-3 and TRBJ1-1, with D possibly being TRBD1 (6 bases). Germline V gene data show CDR1 as LGHNA and CDR2 as YSLEER. The CDR3 is 16 residues long. V was cut by 0 bases and J by 2 bases, with 13 bases left in between. CDR3 in amino acids: CASSQDSAGDNTEAFF. For the CDR3, the DNA is TGCGCCAGCAGCCAAGATAGCGCAGGGGATAACACTGAAGCTTTCTTT.

The chain carries TRBV7-3 and TRBJ2-1, with TRBD2 identical over 8 bases. The V segment lost 1 base and the J segment 2 bases; nucleotides outside the gene matches: 1. The CDR3 loop spans 15 amino acids. Germline loops: CDR1 SGHTA, CDR2 FQGTGA. CDR3 DNA sequence: TGTGCCAGCAGCTTAAGCGGGGGGACCTACAATGAGCAGTTCTTC. This gives the protein CASSLSGGTYNEQFF.

In its sample, this clone was seen a few times. The V and J genes are TRBV19 and TRBJ2-7, with TRBD1 as a possible D gene (5 bases). Germline values: CDR1 LNHDA, CDR2 SQIVND (reference sequence). V was clipped by 3 bases and J by 4 bases, with 31 bases between them. This CDR3 has 20 residues. The CDR3 protein is CASSILIQGKPRDKPYEQYF. The CDR3 nucleotides read TGTGCCAGTAGTATTTTGATCCAGGGAAAACCAAGGGATAAACCTTACGAGCAGTACTTC.

Only one count was recorded for this clone. The chain joins TRBV12-3 or TRBV12-4 to TRBJ1-2; perhaps TRBD1 as D (6 bases). The CDR3 totals 13 residues. Trimming took off 6 bases at V and 8 bases at J, with 16 bases between the two ends. CDR3 residues: CASSPQGIGGYTF. The CDR3, as DNA: TGTGCCAGCAGCCCACAGGGAATTGGGGGCTACACCTTC.

This clone showed up just a few times. The chain recombines TRBV19 with TRBJ1-2; the D gene is possibly TRBD1 (6 bases). The germline V gene encodes CDR1 LNHDA and CDR2 SQIVND (reference sequence). V was shortened by 2 bases and J by 2 bases, with 9 bases between the two germline ends. The CDR3 is made up of 14 amino acids. CDR3 sequence (DNA): TGTGCCAGTAGTATACCTGGACAGAACTATGGCTACACCTTC. Its protein product is CASSIPGQNYGYTF.

This clone was recorded once. The chain couples TRBV15 to TRBJ1-1; 8 bases agree with TRBD1. The V gene end was trimmed by 3 bases and the J gene end by 0 bases; junction bases not matched to a gene: 0. This CDR3 spans 14 amino acids. In germline, CDR1 is LNHNV, CDR2 YYDKDF (reference sequence). CDR3 nucleotide sequence: TGTGCCACCAGCAGGGGACAGGTGAACACTGAAGCTTTCTTT. It yields the protein CATSRGQVNTEAFF.

The chain links TRBV12-3 or TRBV12-4 to TRBJ1-2; D gene ambiguous. The CDR3 extends over 13 amino acids. The V and J ends lost 1 base and 3 bases respectively, with 6 bases between them. The DNA for the CDR3 is TGTGCCAGCAGTTTAGGTGCGGACTATGGCTACACCTTC. Amino acids: CASSLGADYGYTF.

This rearrangement joins TRBV15 to TRBJ1-1; maybe TRBD1 (6 bases). The V end lost 1 base, the J end lost 11 bases, and 20 bases lay between the germline ends. The CDR3 runs to 15 residues. Germline loops: CDR1 LNHNV, CDR2 YYDKDF (reference sequence). CDR3 in amino acids: CATSRVARGVVAAFF. The CDR3 coding sequence is TGTGCCACCAGCAGAGTGGCCAGGGGAGTTGTTGCGGCTTTCTTT.

This clone was seen a single time. The V call is TRBV29-1, the J call TRBJ2-1, with 8 nucleotides matching TRBD2. Germline V gene lookup returns CDR1 SQVTM and CDR2 ANQGSEA. The CDR3 has 12 amino acids. Trimming removed 6 bases from V and 10 bases from J; junction bases left unmatched: 8. The CDR3 sequence is CSVQRRLAEQFF. The CDR3 DNA reads TGCAGCGTCCAAAGAAGACTAGCGGAGCAGTTCTTC.